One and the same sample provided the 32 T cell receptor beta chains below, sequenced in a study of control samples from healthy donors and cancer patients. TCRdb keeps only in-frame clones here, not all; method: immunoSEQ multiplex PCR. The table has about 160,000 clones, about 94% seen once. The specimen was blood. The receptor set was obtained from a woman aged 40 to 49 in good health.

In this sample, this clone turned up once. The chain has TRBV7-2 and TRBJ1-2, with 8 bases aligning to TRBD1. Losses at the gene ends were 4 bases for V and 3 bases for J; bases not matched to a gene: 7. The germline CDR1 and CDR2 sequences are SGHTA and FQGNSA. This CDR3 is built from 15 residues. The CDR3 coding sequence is TGTGCCAGCAGCTCAGTTACAGGGGGTGACTATGGCTACACCTTC. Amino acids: CASSSVTGGDYGYTF. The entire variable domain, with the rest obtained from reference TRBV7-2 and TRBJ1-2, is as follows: GAGVSQSPSNKVTEKGKDVELRCDPISGHTALYWYRQSLGQGLEFLIYFQGNSAPDKSGLPSDRFSAERTGGSVSTLTIQRTQQEDSAVYLCASSSVTGGDYGYTFGSGTRLTVV.

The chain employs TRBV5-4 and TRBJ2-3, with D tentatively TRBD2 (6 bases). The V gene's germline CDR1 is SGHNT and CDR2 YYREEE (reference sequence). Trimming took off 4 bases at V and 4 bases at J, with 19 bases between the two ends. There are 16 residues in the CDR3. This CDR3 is CASSARLEYAPDTQYF. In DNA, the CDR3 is TGTGCCAGCAGCGCAAGACTAGAGTACGCCCCAGATACGCAGTATTTT.

As DNA, the CDR3 is TGTGCCAGCAGCTTGTCGGTGGGAGATACGCAGTATTTT. Its translation: CASSLSVGDTQYF. V usage is TRBV5-4 and J usage is TRBJ2-3; no clear D gene. With 1 base removed from V and 5 bases from J, the gap between germline ends came to 8 bases. The germline V gene has CDR1 SGHNT and CDR2 YYREEE (reference sequence). There are 13 residues in the CDR3.

CDR3: CASSLEAGFNEKLFF. The CDR3 region has the DNA TGTGCCAGCAGCTTAGAGGCCGGGTTTAATGAAAAACTGTTTTTT. The chain employs TRBV7-6 and TRBJ1-4; D unresolved. V lost 1 base, J lost 4 bases, and 10 bases lay in between. The CDR3 sequence is 15 residues long. Germline loops: CDR1 SGHVS, CDR2 FNYEAQ. The full variable domain, completed using reference TRBV7-6 and TRBJ1-4, is GAGVSQSPRYKVTKRGQDVALRCDPISGHVSLYWYRQALGQGPEFLTYFNYEAQQDKSGLPNDRFSAERPEGSISTLTIQRTEQRDSAMYRCASSLEAGFNEKLFFGSGTQLSVL.

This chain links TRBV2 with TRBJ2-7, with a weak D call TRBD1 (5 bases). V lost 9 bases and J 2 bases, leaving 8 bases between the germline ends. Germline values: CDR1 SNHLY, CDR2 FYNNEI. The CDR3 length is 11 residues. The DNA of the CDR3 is TGTGCCAGTCAGGGTACCTACGAGCAGTACTTC. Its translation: CASQGTYEQYF.

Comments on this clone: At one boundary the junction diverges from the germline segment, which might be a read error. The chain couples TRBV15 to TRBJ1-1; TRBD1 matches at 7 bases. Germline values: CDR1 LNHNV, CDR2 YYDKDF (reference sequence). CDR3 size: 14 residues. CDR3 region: CAASWGTVNTEAFF. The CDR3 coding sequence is TGTGCCGCCAGCTGGGGGACAGTTAACACTGAAGCTTTCTTT.

The CDR3 coding sequence is TGTGCCAGCAGCTTAGCTAGCGGGAGTCGTACCCAGTACTTC. Its translation is CASSLASGSRTQYF. V usage is TRBV11-2 and J usage is TRBJ2-5; 10 positions agree with TRBD2. V dropped 1 base and J dropped 8; count of bases not matched to a gene: 4. Germline-derived CDR1 and CDR2 are SGHAT and FQNNGV. The CDR3 consists of 14 residues. Variable domain in full (rest from reference TRBV11-2 and TRBJ2-5): EAGVAQSPRYKIIEKRQSVAFWCNPISGHATLYWYQQILGQGPKLLIQFQNNGVVDDSQLPKDRFSAERLKGVDSTLKIQPAKLEDSAVYLCASSLASGSRTQYFGPGTRLLVL.

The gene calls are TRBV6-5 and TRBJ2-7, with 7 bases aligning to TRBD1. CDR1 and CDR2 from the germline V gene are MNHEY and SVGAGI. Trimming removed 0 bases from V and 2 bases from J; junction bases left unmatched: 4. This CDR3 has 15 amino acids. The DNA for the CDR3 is TGTGCCAGCAGTTACTCGGGGGACAGCCCCTACGAGCAGTACTTC. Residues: CASSYSGDSPYEQYF.

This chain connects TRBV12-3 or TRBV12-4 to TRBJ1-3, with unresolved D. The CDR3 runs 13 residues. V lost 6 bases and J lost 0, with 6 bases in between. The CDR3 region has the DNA TGTGCCAGCAGCCTCACCTCTGGAAACACCATATATTTT. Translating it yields CASSLTSGNTIYF.

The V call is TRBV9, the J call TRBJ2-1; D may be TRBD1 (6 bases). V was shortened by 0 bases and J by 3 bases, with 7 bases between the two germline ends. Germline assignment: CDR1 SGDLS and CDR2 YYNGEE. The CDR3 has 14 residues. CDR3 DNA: TGTGCCAGCAGCGTAGGGACAGACTACAATGAGCAGTTCTTC. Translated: CASSVGTDYNEQFF.

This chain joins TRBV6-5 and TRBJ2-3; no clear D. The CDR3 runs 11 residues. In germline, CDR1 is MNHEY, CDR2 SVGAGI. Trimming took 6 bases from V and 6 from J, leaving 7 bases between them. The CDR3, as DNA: TGTGCCAGCAGCGCGAGGGATACGCAGTATTTT. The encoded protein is CASSARDTQYF.

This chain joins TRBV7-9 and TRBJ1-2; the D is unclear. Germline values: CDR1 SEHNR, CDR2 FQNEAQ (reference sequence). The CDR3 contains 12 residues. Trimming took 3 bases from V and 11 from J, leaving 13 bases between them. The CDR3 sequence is CASSLEGNRYTF. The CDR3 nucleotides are TGTGCCAGCAGCTTGGAAGGGAACCGGTACACCTTC.

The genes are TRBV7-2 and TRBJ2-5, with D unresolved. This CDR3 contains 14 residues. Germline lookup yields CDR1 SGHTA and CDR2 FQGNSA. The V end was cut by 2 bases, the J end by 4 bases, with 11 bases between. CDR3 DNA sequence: TGTGCCAGCAGCTTACTAGGGCCGGGAGAGACCCAGTACTTC. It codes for CASSLLGPGETQYF.

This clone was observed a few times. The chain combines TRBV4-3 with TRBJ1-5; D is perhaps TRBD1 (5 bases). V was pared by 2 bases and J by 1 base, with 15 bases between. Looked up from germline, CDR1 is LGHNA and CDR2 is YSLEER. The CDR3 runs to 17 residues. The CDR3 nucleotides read TGCGCCAGCAGCCAAAAACCGCTCGGGGGAAGCAATCAGCCCCAGCATTTT. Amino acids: CASSQKPLGGSNQPQHF.

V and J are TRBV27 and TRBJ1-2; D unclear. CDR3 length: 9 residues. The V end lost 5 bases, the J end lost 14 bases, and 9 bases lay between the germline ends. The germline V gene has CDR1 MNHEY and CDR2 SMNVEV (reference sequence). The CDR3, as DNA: TGTGCCAGCAGTACAATAACGACCTTC. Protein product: CASSTITTF.

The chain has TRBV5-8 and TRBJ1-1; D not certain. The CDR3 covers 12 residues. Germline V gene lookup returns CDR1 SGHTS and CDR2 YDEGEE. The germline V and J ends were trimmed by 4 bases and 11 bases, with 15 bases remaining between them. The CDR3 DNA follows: TGTGCCAGCAGCCTACGACTGTCGGTGGCTTTCTTT. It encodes CASSLRLSVAFF. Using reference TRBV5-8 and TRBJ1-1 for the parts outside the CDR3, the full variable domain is EAGVTQSPTHLIKTRGQQATLRCSPISGHTSVYWYQQALGLGLQFLLWYDEGEERNRGNFPPRFSGRQFPNYSSELNVNALELEDSALYLCASSLRLSVAFFGQGTRLTVV.

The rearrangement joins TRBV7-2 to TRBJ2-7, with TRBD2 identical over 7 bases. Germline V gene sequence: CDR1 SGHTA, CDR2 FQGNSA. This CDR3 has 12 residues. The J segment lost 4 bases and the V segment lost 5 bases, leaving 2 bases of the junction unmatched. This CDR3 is CASSRAGYEQYF. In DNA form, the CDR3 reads TGTGCCAGCAGCCGAGCGGGGTACGAGCAGTACTTC.

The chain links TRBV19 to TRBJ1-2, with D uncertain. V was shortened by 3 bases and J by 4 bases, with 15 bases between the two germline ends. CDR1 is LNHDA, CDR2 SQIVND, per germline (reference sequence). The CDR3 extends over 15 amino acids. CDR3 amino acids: CASSIGPSLGYGYTF. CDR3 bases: TGTGCCAGTAGTATCGGACCTTCGCTTGGCTATGGCTACACCTTC.

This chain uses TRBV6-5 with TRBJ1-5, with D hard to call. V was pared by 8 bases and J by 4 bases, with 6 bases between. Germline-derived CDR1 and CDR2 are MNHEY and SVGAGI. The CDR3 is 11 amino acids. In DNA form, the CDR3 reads TGTGCCAGCGGGCAGAATCAGCCCCAGCATTTT. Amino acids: CASGQNQPQHF.

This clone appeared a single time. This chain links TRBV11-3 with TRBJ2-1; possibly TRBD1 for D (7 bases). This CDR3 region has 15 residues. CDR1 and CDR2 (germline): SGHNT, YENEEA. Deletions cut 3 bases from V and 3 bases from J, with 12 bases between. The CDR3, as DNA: TGTGCCAGCAGCTTGCGGGACAGAGTCTACAATGAGCAGTTCTTC. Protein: CASSLRDRVYNEQFF.

The CDR3: CASSLTGQGGNEQFF. CDR3 sequence (DNA): TGCGCCAGCAGCTTGACCGGACAGGGTGGAAATGAGCAGTTCTTC. The chain couples TRBV5-1 to TRBJ2-1, with 8 bases that match TRBD1. The germline CDR1 and CDR2 sequences are SGHRS and YFSETQ. This CDR3 spans 15 amino acids. V gave up 1 base and J gave up 7 bases; unmatched junction bases: 7.

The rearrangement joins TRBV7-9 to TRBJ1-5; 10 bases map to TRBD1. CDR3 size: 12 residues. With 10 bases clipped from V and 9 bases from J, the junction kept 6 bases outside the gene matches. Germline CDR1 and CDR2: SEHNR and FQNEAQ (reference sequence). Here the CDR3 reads CAIGTGAVPQHF. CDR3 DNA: TGTGCCATAGGGACAGGGGCTGTGCCCCAGCATTTT.

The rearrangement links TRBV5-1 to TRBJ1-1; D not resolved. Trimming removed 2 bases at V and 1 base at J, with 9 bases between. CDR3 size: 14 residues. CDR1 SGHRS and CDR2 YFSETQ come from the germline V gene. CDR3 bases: TGCGCCAGCAGCTTCGGTCCAGAGAACACTGAAGCTTTCTTT. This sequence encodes CASSFGPENTEAFF. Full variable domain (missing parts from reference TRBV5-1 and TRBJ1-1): KAGVTQTPRYLIKTRGQQVTLSCSPISGHRSVSWYQQTPGQGLQFLFEYFSETQRNKGNFPGRFSGRQFSNSRSEMNVSTLELGDSALYLCASSFGPENTEAFFGQGTRLTVV.

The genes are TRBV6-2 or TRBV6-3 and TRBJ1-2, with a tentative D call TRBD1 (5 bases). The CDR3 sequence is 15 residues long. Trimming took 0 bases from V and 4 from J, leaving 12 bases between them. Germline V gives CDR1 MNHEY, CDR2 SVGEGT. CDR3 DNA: TGTGCCAGCAGTTACTCGCGACAGATGAGCTATGGCTACACCTTC. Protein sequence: CASSYSRQMSYGYTF.

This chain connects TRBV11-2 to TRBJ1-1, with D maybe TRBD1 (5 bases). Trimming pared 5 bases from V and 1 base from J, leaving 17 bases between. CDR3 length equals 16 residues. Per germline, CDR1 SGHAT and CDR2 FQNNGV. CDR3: CASSPGFGTANTEAFF. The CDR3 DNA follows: TGTGCCAGCAGCCCAGGATTCGGGACCGCGAACACTGAAGCTTTCTTT.

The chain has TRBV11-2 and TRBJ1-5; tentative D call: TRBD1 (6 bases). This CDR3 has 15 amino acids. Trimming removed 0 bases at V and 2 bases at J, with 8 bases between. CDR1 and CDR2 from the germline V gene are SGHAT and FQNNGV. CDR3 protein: CASSLDRGGNQPQHF. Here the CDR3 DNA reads TGTGCCAGCAGCTTAGACAGGGGCGGCAATCAGCCCCAGCATTTT. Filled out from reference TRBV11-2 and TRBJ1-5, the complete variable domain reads EAGVAQSPRYKIIEKRQSVAFWCNPISGHATLYWYQQILGQGPKLLIQFQNNGVVDDSQLPKDRFSAERLKGVDSTLKIQPAKLEDSAVYLCASSLDRGGNQPQHFGDGTRLSIL.

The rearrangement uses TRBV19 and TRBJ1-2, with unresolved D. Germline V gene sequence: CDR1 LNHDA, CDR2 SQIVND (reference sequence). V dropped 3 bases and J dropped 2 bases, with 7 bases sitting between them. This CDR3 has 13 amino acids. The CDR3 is CASSIGDNYGYTF. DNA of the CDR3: TGTGCCAGTAGTATCGGTGACAACTATGGCTACACCTTC.

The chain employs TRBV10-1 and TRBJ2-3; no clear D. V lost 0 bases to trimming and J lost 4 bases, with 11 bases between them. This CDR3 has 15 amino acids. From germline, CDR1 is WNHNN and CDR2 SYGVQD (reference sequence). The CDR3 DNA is TGCGCCAGCAGTGAGTCCCGGCTCTTATCAGATACGCAGTATTTT. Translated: CASSESRLLSDTQYF.

The CDR3 spells CASSPRGGANYGYTF. For the CDR3, the DNA is TGCGCCAGCAGCCCCCGGGGGGGGGCCAACTATGGCTACACCTTC. This chain links TRBV5-1 with TRBJ1-2; possibly TRBD1 for D (6 bases). Deletions cut 4 bases from V and 2 bases from J, with 15 bases between. The CDR3 consists of 15 residues. Germline CDR1 reads SGHRS; CDR2 reads YFSETQ.

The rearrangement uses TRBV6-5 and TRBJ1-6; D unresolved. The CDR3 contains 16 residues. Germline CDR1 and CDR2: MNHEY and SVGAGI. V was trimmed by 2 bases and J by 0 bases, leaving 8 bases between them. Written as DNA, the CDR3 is TGTGCCAGCAGTTACGCGGGGAGCTCCTATAATTCACCCCTCCACTTT. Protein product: CASSYAGSSYNSPLHF.

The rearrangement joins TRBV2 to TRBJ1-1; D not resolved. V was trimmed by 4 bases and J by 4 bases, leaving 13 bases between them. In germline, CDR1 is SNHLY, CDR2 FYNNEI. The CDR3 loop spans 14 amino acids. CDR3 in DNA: TGTGCCAGCAGTGCGATCGGGAGTGGCACTGAAGCTTTCTTT. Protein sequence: CASSAIGSGTEAFF.

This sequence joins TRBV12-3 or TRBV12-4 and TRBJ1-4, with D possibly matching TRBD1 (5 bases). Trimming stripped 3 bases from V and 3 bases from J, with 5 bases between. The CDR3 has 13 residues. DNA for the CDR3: TGTGCCAGCAGTTTGGGGGCTAATGAAAAACTGTTTTTT. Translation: CASSLGANEKLFF.